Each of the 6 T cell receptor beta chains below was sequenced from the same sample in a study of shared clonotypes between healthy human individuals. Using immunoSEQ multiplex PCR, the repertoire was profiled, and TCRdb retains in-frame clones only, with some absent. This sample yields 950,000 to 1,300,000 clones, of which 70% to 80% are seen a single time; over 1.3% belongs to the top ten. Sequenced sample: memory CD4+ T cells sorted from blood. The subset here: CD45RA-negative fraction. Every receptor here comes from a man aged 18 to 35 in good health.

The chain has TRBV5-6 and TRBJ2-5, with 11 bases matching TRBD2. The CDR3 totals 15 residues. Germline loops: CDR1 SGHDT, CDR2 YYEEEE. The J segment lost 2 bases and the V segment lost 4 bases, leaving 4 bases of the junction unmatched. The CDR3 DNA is TGTGCCAGCAGCAGCCGACTAGCGGGACAAGAGACCCAGTACTTC. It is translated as CASSSRLAGQETQYF.

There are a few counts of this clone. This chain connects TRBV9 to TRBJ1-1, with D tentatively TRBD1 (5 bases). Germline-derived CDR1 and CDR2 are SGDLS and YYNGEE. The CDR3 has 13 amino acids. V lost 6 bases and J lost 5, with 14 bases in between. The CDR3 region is CASNRDGGTEAFF. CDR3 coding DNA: TGTGCCAGCAACCGGGACGGTGGGACTGAAGCTTTCTTT.

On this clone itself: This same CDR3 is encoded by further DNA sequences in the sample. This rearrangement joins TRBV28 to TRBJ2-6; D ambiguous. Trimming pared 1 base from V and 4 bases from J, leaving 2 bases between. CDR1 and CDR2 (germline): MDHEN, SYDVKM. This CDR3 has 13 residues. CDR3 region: CASSLSGANVLTF. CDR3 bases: TGTGCCAGCAGTTTATCCGGGGCCAACGTCCTGACTTTC.

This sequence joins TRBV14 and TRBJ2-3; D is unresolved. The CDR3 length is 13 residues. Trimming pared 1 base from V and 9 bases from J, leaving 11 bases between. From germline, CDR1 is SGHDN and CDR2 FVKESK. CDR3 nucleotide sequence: TGTGCCAGCAGCCAAGCGACACGGGCGACGCAGTATTTT. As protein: CASSQATRATQYF.

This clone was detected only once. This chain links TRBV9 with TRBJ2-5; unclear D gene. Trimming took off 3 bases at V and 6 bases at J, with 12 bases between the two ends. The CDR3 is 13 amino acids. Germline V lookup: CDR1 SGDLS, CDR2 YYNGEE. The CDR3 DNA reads TGTGCCAGCAGCGCCCAGGTGACGCAGACCCAGTACTTC. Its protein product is CASSAQVTQTQYF.

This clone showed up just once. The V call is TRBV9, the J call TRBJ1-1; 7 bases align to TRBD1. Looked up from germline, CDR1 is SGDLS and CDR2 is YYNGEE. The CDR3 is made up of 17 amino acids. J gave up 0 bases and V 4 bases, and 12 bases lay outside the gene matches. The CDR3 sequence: CASSHPRGEPMNTEAFF. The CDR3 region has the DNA TGTGCCAGCAGCCACCCCAGGGGGGAACCAATGAACACTGAAGCTTTCTTT. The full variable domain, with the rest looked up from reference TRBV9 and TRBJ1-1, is DSGVTQTPKHLITATGQRVTLRCSPRSGDLSVYWYQQSLDQGLQFLIQYYNGEERAKGNILERFSAQQFPDLHSELNLSSLELGDSALYFCASSHPRGEPMNTEAFFGQGTRLTVV.